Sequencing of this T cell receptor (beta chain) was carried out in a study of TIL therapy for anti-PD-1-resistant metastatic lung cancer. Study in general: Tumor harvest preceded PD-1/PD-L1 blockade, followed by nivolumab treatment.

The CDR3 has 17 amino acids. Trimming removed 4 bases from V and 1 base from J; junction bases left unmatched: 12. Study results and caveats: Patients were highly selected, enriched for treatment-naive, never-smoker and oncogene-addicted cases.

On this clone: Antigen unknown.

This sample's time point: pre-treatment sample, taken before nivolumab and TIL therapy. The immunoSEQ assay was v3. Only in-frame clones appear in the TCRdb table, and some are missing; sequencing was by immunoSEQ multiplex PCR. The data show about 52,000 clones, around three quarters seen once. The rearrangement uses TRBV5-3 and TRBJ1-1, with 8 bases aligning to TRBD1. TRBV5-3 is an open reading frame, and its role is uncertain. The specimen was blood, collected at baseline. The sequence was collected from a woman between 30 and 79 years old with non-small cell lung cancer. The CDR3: CARSTRTGPIKNTEAFF. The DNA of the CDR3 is TGTGCCAGAAGCACCCGGACAGGGCCGATAAAGAACACTGAAGCTTTCTTT.